This T cell receptor beta chain stems from a study of cytomegalovirus exposure and HLA in healthy donors. Study overall: Later, an analysis reported that the 120 or so validation repertoires had used the same platform as the roughly 660 first-cohort repertoires. Whole-study results and caveats: It was confirmed in vitro that a few of the CMV-associated chains were specific for CMV antigens. In a later analysis, first-cohort TCR clusters were found to tend to co-occur in the approximately 110 validation repertoires. It was reportedly the case that the classifier diagnosed cytomegalovirus status with high specificity and sensitivity.

A word on this clone: Its antigen is still unknown.

Germline values: CDR1 MDHEN, CDR2 SYDVKM. Trimming removed 2 bases at V and 0 bases at J, with 14 bases between. The CDR3 covers 16 residues. Clones were sequenced by immunoSEQ multiplex PCR, and TCRdb holds only the in-frame ones, with some missing. Of tens of thousands of clones in the sample, approximately 94% were seen once. The chain employs TRBV28 and TRBJ2-7, with D possibly being TRBD1 (6 bases). This receptor was obtained from a woman aged 30 to 39 in good health and CMV-seronegative. Sequencing input: PBMCs. CDR3 sequence: CASSLGGSLGSYEQYF. CDR3 nucleotides: TGTGCCAGCAGTTTAGGGGGCAGTCTCGGCTCCTACGAGCAGTACTTC.